These T cell receptor beta chains were read from a single sample in a study of blood T cell repertoires in COVID-19. Profiled with immunoSEQ multiplex PCR; TCRdb holds only in-frame clones, not every one. The profile covers roughly 500,000 clones, with approximately 92% appearing a single time and 0.8% to 0.9% taken by the ten largest. Sequencing used peripheral blood. All receptors come from a man between 18 and 29 years old with COVID-19, enrolled during active disease. Both conserved end residues are part of each CDR3. Fields, in order: V gene, D gene, CDR3 protein. D genes are given only for firm matches.

V: TRBV5-4; D: NA; CDR3: CASSFGGRGELFF
V: TRBV27; D: TRBD2; CDR3: CASSSVGSGGPRDEQFF
V: TRBV19; D: TRBD1; CDR3: CASSISHRRGGYYGYTF
V: TRBV3-1/TRBV3-2; D: NA; CDR3: CASSQGEVSEQYF
V: TRBV18; D: NA; CDR3: CASSPELVMFF
V: TRBV12-5; D: NA; CDR3: CASGEGFSGYTF
V: TRBV7-9; D: NA; CDR3: CAVRRGGGYTF
V: TRBV19; D: NA; CDR3: CASSPERVNTGELFF
V: TRBV5-1; D: NA; CDR3: CASSRGGDRLGYEQYF
V: TRBV15; D: TRBD1; CDR3: CATSIDRGNTEAFF
V: TRBV30; D: TRBD1; CDR3: CAWSVGQGAYEQYF
V: TRBV3-1/TRBV3-2; D: TRBD2; CDR3: CASSQQRLAGHNEQFF
V: TRBV7-9; D: NA; CDR3: CASSLAQGGAYQETQYF
V: TRBV9; D: TRBD2; CDR3: CASSGASGGRDEQFF
V: TRBV5-4; D: NA; CDR3: CASSLSRHGEKLFF
V: TRBV29-1; D: TRBD2; CDR3: CSVEGGGAKNIQYF
V: TRBV14; D: NA; CDR3: CASSQDWAGGGRTGDTQYF
V: TRBV11-2; D: TRBD1; CDR3: CASSTGQGQGMRELFF
V: TRBV11-3; D: NA; CDR3: CASSLPSSYNSPLHF
V: TRBV9; D: TRBD2; CDR3: CASSVGSGLAGVSTDTQYF
V: TRBV30; D: NA; CDR3: CAWSSAGPGEQYF
V: TRBV28; D: TRBD1; CDR3: CASSLTGSHQPQHF
V: TRBV6-1; D: NA; CDR3: CASSEIVRSSYNSPLHF
V: TRBV3-1/TRBV3-2; D: NA; CDR3: CASSQGLLGEQYF
V: TRBV5-1; D: NA; CDR3: CASSSGRTGDTEAFF
V: TRBV6-6; D: TRBD2; CDR3: CASSNRTSGRYEQYF
V: TRBV29-1; D: TRBD1; CDR3: CSVDRDSKAFF
V: TRBV12-5; D: TRBD2; CDR3: CASGPTSGRSSDTQYF
V: TRBV9; D: NA; CDR3: CASSVDPTGLGTEAFF
V: TRBV6-4; D: NA; CDR3: CASSDCSLERIPGELFF
V: TRBV7-2; D: TRBD1; CDR3: CASTRDRGGGIQYF
V: TRBV3-1/TRBV3-2; D: NA; CDR3: CASSRTGDGSGEQFF
V: TRBV6-5; D: NA; CDR3: CASRREGDQPQHF
V: TRBV28; D: TRBD1; CDR3: CASSPDRAHGYTF
V: TRBV5-1; D: TRBD2; CDR3: CASSLGLADRNEQFF
V: TRBV3-1/TRBV3-2; D: NA; CDR3: CASSPLTAEYFNYGYTF
V: TRBV7-9; D: TRBD1; CDR3: CASSPGGGSDTQYF
V: TRBV12-3/TRBV12-4; D: NA; CDR3: CASIMDRNTEAFF
V: TRBV7-9; D: NA; CDR3: CASSFGRGGSNQPQHF
V: TRBV6-5; D: TRBD2; CDR3: CATKTSEGALETQYF
V: TRBV7-3; D: NA; CDR3: CASSLAGNFYEQYF
V: TRBV3-1/TRBV3-2; D: TRBD2; CDR3: CASSQSGGGELFF
V: TRBV27; D: TRBD1; CDR3: CASSAGQGSYNSPLHF
V: TRBV5-4; D: TRBD2; CDR3: CASSWGGLTSHDTDTQYF
V: TRBV6-5; D: NA; CDR3: CAARGGYNEQFF
V: TRBV5-1; D: NA; CDR3: CASSPQTGQETQYF